The 15 T cell receptor beta chains listed next were all sequenced from one sample in a study of regulatory T cells in long-lasting Graves disease. For TCR beta, libraries came from iRepertoire HTBI primers and Arm-PCR of CDR3 regions. TCRdb analysed the multiplex PCR reads with MiXCR anew, one entry per CDR3 protein. The sample carries approximately 500,000 distinct CDR3 sequences, roughly 21% recorded once. Time point described: persistent/refractory GD, antithyroid drugs over 5 years with positive TRAb. RNA extracted from PBMCs served as the sequencing template. This material consisted of peripheral blood mononuclear cells (PBMCs), taken when the disease was refractory, from a patient treated with antithyroid drugs. The receptors shown here come from a female donor with Graves disease.

A note on this clonotype: One junction end does not reproduce the germline sequence, and a read error may be involved. The chain couples TRBV28 to TRBJ2-7; maybe TRBD1 (6 bases). Germline V gene data show CDR1 as MDHEN and CDR2 as SYDVKM. The CDR3 runs 14 residues. The CDR3, as DNA: TGTGTCAGCAGTCACCGACAGGAGGTGAACGAGCAGTACTTC. This gives the protein CVSSHRQEVNEQYF.

The chain employs TRBV7-3 and TRBJ2-1, with D maybe TRBD2 (5 bases). Per germline, CDR1 SGHTA and CDR2 FQGTGA. V was trimmed by 2 bases and J by 5 bases, leaving 10 bases between them. CDR3 length: 14 amino acids. The CDR3 sequence: CASSLGTGNNEQFF. The DNA for the CDR3 is TGTGCCAGCAGCTTAGGCACGGGAAACAATGAGCAGTTCTTC.

The sample holds a few counts of this clonotype. The chain recombines TRBV29-1 with TRBJ2-1, with TRBD2 matching over 8 bases. The CDR3 contains 13 residues. Germline-derived CDR1 and CDR2 are SQVTM and ANQGSEA. With V trimmed by 3 bases and J by 4 bases, 2 bases remained unmatched. This CDR3 reads CSVEGTSYNEQFF. In DNA, the CDR3 is TGCAGCGTTGAGGGGACTAGTTACAATGAGCAGTTCTTC.

The chain joins TRBV28 to TRBJ1-2; 10 bases map to TRBD1. Germline lookup yields CDR1 MDHEN and CDR2 SYDVKM. The V gene end was trimmed by 7 bases and the J gene end by 10 bases; junction bases not matched to a gene: 18. This CDR3 has 16 residues. The CDR3 here is CASTASPGQGNQDYTF. The CDR3 DNA sequence: TGTGCCAGCACCGCTTCTCCGGGACAGGGGAATCAGGACTACACCTTC.

The J gene is TRBJ2-7, the V gene TRBV7-9, with D perhaps TRBD1 or TRBD2 (5 bases each). Germline V gene sequence: CDR1 SEHNR, CDR2 FQNEAQ (reference sequence). Trimming pared 4 bases from V and 3 bases from J, leaving 19 bases between. CDR3 length: 16 amino acids. The CDR3 region is CASSSPGAPRSYEQYF. CDR3 nucleotide sequence: TGTGCCAGCAGCTCGCCCGGGGCCCCGAGGAGCTACGAGCAGTACTTC.

This clonotype appeared many times. This chain connects TRBV12-3 or TRBV12-4 to TRBJ1-2; TRBD1 aligns across 9 bases. There are 17 residues in the CDR3. The V segment lost 7 bases and the J segment 6 bases; nucleotides outside the gene matches: 18. The CDR3 loop is CASTPAGQGVIEDGYTF. In DNA form, the CDR3 reads TGTGCCAGCACTCCTGCGGGACAGGGTGTCATAGAAGATGGCTACACCTTC.

This clonotype was found many times. The rearrangement uses TRBV6-1 and TRBJ1-1; D is ambiguous. The CDR3 sequence is 13 residues long. The ends were cut back, 5 bases at V and 8 bases at J, with 15 bases in the middle. Germline V gene data show CDR1 as MNHNS and CDR2 as SASEGT. The CDR3 DNA sequence: TGTGCCAGCAGTCGCCAGGCAGCGTCGGAAGCTTTCTTT. Encoded protein: CASSRQAASEAFF.

This clonotype was observed many times. The CDR3: CASSLMAGGNYGYTF. The CDR3 DNA reads TGCGCCAGCAGCTTGATGGCAGGGGGTAACTATGGCTACACCTTC. The rearrangement joins TRBV5-1 to TRBJ1-2, with 7 bases aligning to TRBD1. Germline-derived CDR1 and CDR2 are SGHRS and YFSETQ. The V gene end was trimmed by 1 base and the J gene end by 1 base; junction bases not matched to a gene: 4. This CDR3 is built from 15 residues.

The chain carries TRBV18 and TRBJ2-4, with D possibly being TRBD1 (6 bases). This CDR3 has 14 residues. Trimming took off 4 bases at V and 1 base at J, with 8 bases between the two ends. Germline values: CDR1 KGHSH, CDR2 LQKENI. The CDR3, as DNA: TGTGCCAGCTCACTAGACAGGGCCAAAAACATTCAGTACTTC. This translates into CASSLDRAKNIQYF.

This sequence joins TRBV2 and TRBJ1-1; no firm D call. CDR3 length: 12 amino acids. CDR1 is SNHLY and CDR2 is FYNNEI in the germline V gene. V shed 9 bases and J shed 0 bases, with 8 bases lying between them. In DNA form, the CDR3 reads TGTGCCAGTGATATTATGAACACTGAAGCTTTCTTT. Its protein product is CASDIMNTEAFF.

Ten or more counts support this clonotype. The chain uses TRBV2 and TRBJ1-5; TRBD1 aligns across 9 bases. Germline CDR1 SNHLY, CDR2 FYNNEI. Unmatched junction bases numbered 7, after V lost 6 bases and J lost 4 bases. The CDR3 loop spans 15 amino acids. The CDR3 region is CASRLTGTGNQPQHF. The CDR3 DNA reads TGTGCCAGCAGATTGACTGGGACAGGGAATCAGCCCCAGCATTTT.

This clonotype has ten or more counts. The V gene is TRBV20-1, the J gene TRBJ1-1; 7 bases are a match to TRBD1. The CDR3 has 12 amino acids. With 5 bases clipped from V and 1 base from J, the junction kept 1 base outside the gene matches. Per germline, CDR1 DFQATT and CDR2 SNEGSKA (reference sequence). CDR3 in DNA: TGCAGTGCTCGACAGGGGAACACTGAAGCTTTCTTT. Translating it yields CSARQGNTEAFF.

There are a few counts of this clonotype. The chain couples TRBV7-9 to TRBJ2-7, with no clear D. The CDR3 has 13 amino acids. Germline CDR1 is SEHNR and CDR2 is FQNEAQ (reference sequence). V was shortened by 1 base and J by 8 bases, with 12 bases between the two germline ends. The DNA for the CDR3 is TGTGCCAGCAGCTTAGTCCCCAGCACGCAGCAGTACTTC. Its translation: CASSLVPSTQQYF.

This clonotype turned up a few times. The CDR3 DNA sequence: TGCGCCAGCAGGAGCACGACAGGGATAGAGACCCAGTACTTC. Amino acid sequence: CASRSTTGIETQYF. The rearrangement links TRBV5-1 to TRBJ2-5; TRBD1 matches 7 bases. This CDR3 has 14 amino acids. The germline gives CDR1 SGHRS, CDR2 YFSETQ. V gave up 5 bases and J gave up 4 bases; unmatched junction bases: 8.

This clonotype occurred many times. CDR3: CASSLEVNQPQHF. As DNA, the CDR3 is TGTGCCAGCAGTTTGGAGGTAAATCAGCCCCAGCATTTT. The rearrangement joins TRBV28 to TRBJ1-5; D gene uncertain. The germline gives CDR1 MDHEN, CDR2 SYDVKM. The CDR3 spans 13 residues. Trimming stripped 3 bases from V and 4 bases from J, with 7 bases between.